This T cell receptor (beta chain) is drawn from a study of molecular identifiers for immune sequencing clone quantification. As for the study in general: Four portions were sequenced after RNA from roughly 18,000 or 92,000 naive CD8 cells was split five ways in replicates.

Many counts were recorded for this clonotype. Each CDR3 protein gets one entry after TCRdb re-called the PCR reads with MiXCR. This table holds 80,000 to 95,000 distinct CDR3 sequences, 15% to 20% found once. This CDR3 is 14 amino acids long. Germline V gene sequence: CDR1 LNHDA, CDR2 SQIVND (reference sequence). V dropped 4 bases and J dropped 1; count of bases not matched to a gene: 4. This clonotype was sampled from a human donor in good health. Some libraries in this study had Jurkat cell RNA spiked in. The chain is built from TRBV19 and TRBJ2-7, with TRBD1 matching 7 bases. Sequencing was carried out using naive CD8+ T cells from blood, with Jurkat cell RNA spiked in. Noted subset: FACS-sorted CD8+CD4-CCR7+CD45RA+ naive T cells. The chain's CDR3 is CASSTGTASYEQYF. The CDR3 DNA reads as TGTGCCAGTAGTACCGGGACAGCTTCCTACGAGCAGTACTTC.